This T cell receptor beta chain is drawn from a study of blood T cell repertoires in COVID-19 (TCRdb year 2020). About the study as a whole: Samples from collaborators originated in the United States, Italy and Spain and spanned both the acute and convalescent phases of COVID-19. The prospective study material was composed of cDNA or gDNA derived from T cells, B-cell-depleted T cells, or PBMCs. Subjects who had been exposed to COVID-19, were actively infected with it, or had recovered from it provided the deeply sampled blood TCRbeta repertoires that made up the dataset. The repertoires were made available in a free public database intended to serve as a resource for research on the immune response to SARS-CoV-2. The samples were drawn from two sources: the first 160 participants of the ongoing ImmuneRACE study, and 1,254 subjects contributed by 6 global collaborators. Sample metadata almost always included a de-identified subject ID, COVID-19 status, age in years and sex. Where HLA class I and class II types were available, the types were taken from metadata supplied by the sample provider, not from assay-based typing. Broader findings and caveats from the paper: Clinical and demographic metadata were provided uncurated, with the amount varying by source and participant.

From the cysteine up to the phenylalanine, the CDR3 has a length of 15 residues. The only DNA kept is the CDR3, 45 bases in frame from the first base. V is clipped by 0 bases and J by 4 bases, and the sequence between their germline boundaries is 10 bases long. Based on the germline V gene, the CDR1 and CDR2 sequences are SGHNT and YENEEA. The immunoSEQ Assay, a bias-controlled multiplex PCR, was used to amplify TCRbeta CDR3 regions from genomic DNA. Per the original workflow: The number of nucleated cells in each sample was estimated from the amplification of reference gene primers within the assay. Sequence reads were collapsed and filtered to measure the absolute abundance of every unique TCRbeta CDR3 rearrangement. Productive Simpson clonality was computed per sample as the square root of Simpson's diversity index over productive rearrangements. Drawn from immuneACCESS, this table holds only the in-frame rearrangements with V and J called that TCRdb kept. Clones are partly lost; checked studies trace under half to an unresolved V gene and leave the rest unexplained. The V and J calls and clone size were taken over from that table, and D and trimming were inferred from the DNA. The sample includes some 110,000 clones, with 82% observed a single time. The leading ten clones occupy around 4.5% of the sample.

Comment on this clone: Its antigen has not been determined. Base qualities were left out, and no much larger clone turns up one base away. In the same sample, other DNA sequences code for this CDR3.

The collaborating institutions used their own protocols to collect whole blood in K2EDTA tubes. For TCRbeta analysis, collaborators shipped samples in one of three forms: frozen whole blood, isolated PBMCs, or DNA extracted from either of those sample types. This sequence was found in a woman aged 70-85 years with acute or convalescent COVID-19. The chain joins TRBV11-3 to TRBJ2-1; the D gene is perhaps TRBD2, from 5 matching bases. Sequencing was carried out using peripheral blood. The CDR3 loop reads CASSLDRGSYNEQFF. The nucleotide sequence reads as follows: TGTGCCAGCAGCTTAGATCGGGGAAGTTACAATGAGCAGTTCTTC.